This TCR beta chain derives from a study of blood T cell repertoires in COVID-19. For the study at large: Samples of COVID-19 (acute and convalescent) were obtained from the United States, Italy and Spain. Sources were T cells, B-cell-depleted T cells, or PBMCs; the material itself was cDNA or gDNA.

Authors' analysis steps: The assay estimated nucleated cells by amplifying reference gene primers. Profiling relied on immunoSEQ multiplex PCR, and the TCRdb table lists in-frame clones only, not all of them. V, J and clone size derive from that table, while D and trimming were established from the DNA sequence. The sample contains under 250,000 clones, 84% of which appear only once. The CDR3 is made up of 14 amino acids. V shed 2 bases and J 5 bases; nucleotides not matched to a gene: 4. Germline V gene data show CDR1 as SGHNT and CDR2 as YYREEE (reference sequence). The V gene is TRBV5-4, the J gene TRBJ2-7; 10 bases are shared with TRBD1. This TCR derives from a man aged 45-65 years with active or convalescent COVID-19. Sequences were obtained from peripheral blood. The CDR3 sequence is CASSLDRGQNEQYF. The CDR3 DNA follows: TGTGCCAGCAGCTTAGACAGGGGGCAAAACGAGCAGTACTTC.